This T cell receptor (beta chain) was identified during a study of control samples from healthy donors and cancer patients (dated by TCRdb to about 2020). About this clone itself: What this receptor recognizes is not known. The input lacks base qualities; no much larger clone sits a single base away.

Trimming takes 4 bases from V and 0 bases from J, and the germline ends sit 12 bases apart. The cysteine opens and the phenylalanine closes a CDR3 of 15 amino acids. Solely the CDR3 DNA is kept, with 45 bases framed from the first base. The germline V gene provides CDR1 SGDLS and CDR2 YYNGEE. Libraries were built with the immunoSEQ multiplex PCR assay. The table comes from immuneACCESS by way of TCRdb, which keeps in-frame sequences with V and J called. Part of the clones is missing from these tables; in studies checked, under half for an unresolved V gene and the rest for unknown reasons. The sample table shows 170,000 or so clones, and roughly 94% are seen once. The ten largest make up around 1.3% of the sample.

This sequence uses TRBV9 and TRBJ2-3, with TRBD2 perhaps the D gene, on 5 matching bases. Material for sequencing was blood. The clonotype originates from a woman between 18 and 29 years old in good health. The CDR3 region: CASSPGSESTDTQYF. The sequenced DNA is TGTGCCAGCAGCCCCGGTAGCGAGAGCACAGATACGCAGTATTTT.